This T cell receptor (beta chain) was found in a study of CD8+ T cells in alopecia areata. Study-wide points: Clarity of TCR sharing across patients fell short of that in mice, possibly HLA-related.

The germline CDR1 and CDR2 sequences are SGHRS and YFSETQ. Trimming stripped 7 bases from V and 6 bases from J, with 19 bases between. This CDR3 has 15 amino acids. This clone has more than one count but fewer than ten. What it binds is unknown. RNA, once extracted, was reverse transcribed into cDNA for use as the sequencing template. Assay: immunoSEQ multiplex PCR; the TCRdb copy retains only in-frame clones and omits some. Seen here are under 130,000 clones, around three fifths observed once, and the top ten hold more than 8%. This chain joins TRBV5-1 and TRBJ2-2; D may be TRBD2 (6 bases). The sequenced material came from CD4+ T cells sorted from blood. The clonotype was recovered from a human donor in good health. The CDR3 region has the DNA TGCGCCAGCGGACCCGGGACTCTGGGCGCCGGGGAGCTGTTTTTT. Protein: CASGPGTLGAGELFF.